Listed here are 25 T cell receptor beta chains from one sample, sequenced in a study of beta chain features in type 1 diabetes. Study-level findings and limits: All four CD4+ subsets from Type 1 diabetes patients carried moderately but significantly shorter TCRB CDR3s.

Which antigens these TCRs recognize remains unknown. Expressed TCRB transcripts were sequenced because the entire RNA isolate underwent reverse transcription. Assay used: immunoSEQ multiplex PCR; TCRdb lists only in-frame clones, some missing. The data contain approximately 46,000 clones, approximately 43% of them singletons. The sample comprised stem cell memory CD4+ T cells from blood. These receptors were collected from a man aged 30 to 39 with type 1 diabetes.

The V and J genes are TRBV19 and TRBJ2-6; 9 nucleotides align to TRBD2. V shed 0 bases and J 0 bases; nucleotides not matched to a gene: 6. Germline lookup yields CDR1 LNHDA and CDR2 SQIVND (reference sequence). CDR3 length equals 19 residues. In nucleotides, the CDR3 is TGTGCCAGTAGTATAGAAAGGCTAGCGGGGTCCTCTGGGGCCAACGTCCTGACTTTC. Its translation is CASSIERLAGSSGANVLTF.

The chain employs TRBV6-5 and TRBJ1-4; D might be TRBD1 (6 bases). Trimming took 8 bases from V and 5 from J, leaving 12 bases between them. Germline V gene data show CDR1 as MNHEY and CDR2 as SVGAGI. The CDR3 length is 13 residues. The CDR3, as DNA: TGTGCCAGCCGGGCTAGGGGGAATGAAAAACTGTTTTTT. Amino acid sequence: CASRARGNEKLFF.

J is TRBJ2-5 and V is TRBV28; tentative D call: TRBD2 (6 bases). Per the germline V gene, CDR1 is MDHEN and CDR2 is SYDVKM. The CDR3 is made up of 13 amino acids. The V end lost 3 bases, the J end lost 7 bases, and 12 bases lay between the germline ends. As DNA, the CDR3 is TGTGCCAGCAGTTTGGGACTTTCCCGGACCCAGTACTTC. Its translation is CASSLGLSRTQYF. The whole variable domain, filled in from reference TRBV28 and TRBJ2-5, reads DVKVTQSSRYLVKRTGEKVFLECVQDMDHENMFWYRQDPGLGLRLIYFSYDVKMKEKGDIPEGYSVSREKKERFSLILESASTNQTSMYLCASSLGLSRTQYFGPGTRLLVL.

V usage is TRBV5-6 and J usage is TRBJ2-7, with a tentative D call TRBD1 (6 bases). V lost 4 bases to trimming and J lost 5 bases, with 13 bases between them. CDR3 size: 13 residues. CDR1 is SGHDT and CDR2 is YYEEEE in the germline V gene. CDR3 DNA: TGTGCCAGCAGCGCACAGGGAACCCACGAGCAGTACTTC. It codes for CASSAQGTHEQYF. Full variable domain (outside the CDR3, taken from reference TRBV5-6 and TRBJ2-7): DAGVTQSPTHLIKTRGQQVTLRCSPKSGHDTVSWYQQALGQGPQFIFQYYEEEERQRGNFPDRFSGHQFPNYSSELNVNALLLGDSALYLCASSAQGTHEQYFGPGTRLTVT.

This clone was seen a few times. The genes are TRBV7-3 and TRBJ2-1, with 9 bases fitting TRBD2. The germline CDR1 and CDR2 sequences are SGHTA and FQGTGA. This CDR3 has 15 amino acids. The junction had 8 bases not matched to a gene; V was cut back by 4 bases and J by 7 bases. CDR3 DNA: TGTGCCAGCAGCTCAGAACTAGCGGGCTATAATGAGCAGTTCTTC. It yields the protein CASSSELAGYNEQFF.

This clone was detected a few times. Written as DNA, the CDR3 is TGTGCCAGCAGCGTAGGAGGCGGGAGGTCCTACAATGAGCAGTTCTTC. It is translated as CASSVGGGRSYNEQFF. This chain uses TRBV9 with TRBJ2-1; 8 bases line up with TRBD2. The V segment lost 0 bases and the J segment 1 base; nucleotides outside the gene matches: 3. The CDR3 has 16 residues. Germline values: CDR1 SGDLS, CDR2 YYNGEE.

This clone was seen a few times. This chain connects TRBV6-6 to TRBJ2-5; no clear D gene. The CDR3 extends over 11 amino acids. CDR1 and CDR2 (germline): MNHNY, SVGAGI (reference sequence). V gave up 4 bases and J gave up 3 bases, with 3 bases separating them. Here the CDR3 DNA reads TGTGCCAGCAGTTTAGAAGAGACCCAGTACTTC. As protein: CASSLEETQYF.

The V gene is TRBV6-1, the J gene TRBJ1-2; the D gene is possibly TRBD1 (5 bases). Germline V gene sequence: CDR1 MNHNS, CDR2 SASEGT. The V end lost 3 bases, the J end lost 5 bases, and 16 bases lay between the germline ends. The CDR3 extends over 15 amino acids. The DNA for the CDR3 is TGTGCCAGCAGTGATTGGGGACGGGGGATTTATGGCTACACCTTC. Translating gives CASSDWGRGIYGYTF.

J is TRBJ1-5 and V is TRBV19; the match to TRBD1 covers 7 bases. Trimming at V came to 4 bases and at J to 3 bases, leaving 3 bases not matched to a gene. Germline lookup yields CDR1 LNHDA and CDR2 SQIVND (reference sequence). The CDR3 has 14 amino acids. The CDR3 DNA is TGTGCCAGTAGTACGGGACAGCCCAATCAGCCCCAGCATTTT. Translating gives CASSTGQPNQPQHF. Full variable domain (remainder filled in from reference TRBV19 and TRBJ1-5): DGGITQSPKYLFRKEGQNVTLSCEQNLNHDAMYWYRQDPGQGLRLIYYSQIVNDFQKGDIAEGYSVSREKKESFPLTVTSAQKNPTAFYLCASSTGQPNQPQHFGDGTRLSIL.

This clone was picked up one time. The chain combines TRBV5-1 with TRBJ2-1, with a possible D match to TRBD1 (6 bases). The V end lost 5 bases, the J end lost 6 bases, and 24 bases lay between the germline ends. CDR3 length: 17 residues. The germline V gene encodes CDR1 SGHRS and CDR2 YFSETQ. CDR3 sequence reads: CASSAGTSLLRGNEQFF. CDR3 bases: TGCGCCAGCAGTGCCGGGACAAGCCTACTCCGGGGCAATGAGCAGTTCTTC.

A few counts support this clone. This chain uses TRBV7-9 with TRBJ2-5; 7 bases are shared with TRBD1. The CDR3 is 13 amino acids. The V gene's germline CDR1 is SEHNR and CDR2 FQNEAQ (reference sequence). V shed 4 bases and J 5 bases; nucleotides not matched to a gene: 4. This CDR3 is CASSSTGVETQYF. CDR3 nucleotide sequence: TGTGCCAGCAGCTCAACAGGGGTCGAGACCCAGTACTTC.

This chain uses TRBV2 with TRBJ1-5, with a tentative D call TRBD1 (6 bases). CDR1 SNHLY and CDR2 FYNNEI come from the germline V gene. V lost 6 bases and J lost 4, with 10 bases in between. CDR3 length: 13 residues. The CDR3 reads CASRKQGNQPQHF. The CDR3 nucleotides are TGTGCCAGCAGGAAACAGGGAAATCAGCCCCAGCATTTT.

This clone was found a few times. The genes are TRBV27 and TRBJ1-2; D is perhaps TRBD1 (6 bases). CDR1 and CDR2 from the germline V gene are MNHEY and SMNVEV (reference sequence). CDR3 size: 12 residues. The V end was cut by 4 bases, the J end by 5 bases, with 8 bases between. The CDR3 DNA is TGTGCCAGCAGTTCCACAGGGTATGGCTACACCTTC. Protein: CASSSTGYGYTF.

The CDR3 loop is CASSPNRVSSYNEQFF. As DNA, the CDR3 is TGTGCCAGCTCACCCAACAGGGTGAGCTCCTACAATGAGCAGTTCTTC. The V and J genes are TRBV18 and TRBJ2-1; D is possibly TRBD1 (6 bases). Germline lookup yields CDR1 KGHSH and CDR2 LQKENI. V shed 3 bases and J shed 0 bases, with 12 bases lying between them. The CDR3 loop spans 16 amino acids. The whole variable domain, filled in from reference TRBV18 and TRBJ2-1, reads NAGVMQNPRHLVRRRGQEARLRCSPMKGHSHVYWYRQLPEEGLKFMVYLQKENIIDESGMPKERFSAEFPKEGPSILRIQQVVRGDSAAYFCASSPNRVSSYNEQFFGPGTRLTVL.

This clone was detected a few times. The chain combines TRBV6-1 with TRBJ2-1, with TRBD1 matching over 10 bases. The trim removed 8 bases at V and 8 bases at J, leaving 9 bases unmatched. The length of the CDR3 is 14 residues. Per germline, CDR1 MNHNS and CDR2 SASEGT. CDR3 amino acids: CASCRDRGVYEQFF. CDR3 in DNA: TGTGCCAGCTGCCGGGACAGGGGAGTGTATGAGCAGTTCTTC.

This clone was picked up a small number of times. This chain links TRBV29-1 with TRBJ1-2; unclear D gene. The CDR3 totals 14 residues. The V gene's germline CDR1 is SQVTM and CDR2 ANQGSEA. V was trimmed by 4 bases and J by 0 bases, leaving 12 bases between them. The CDR3 DNA sequence: TGCAGCGTTGCCTTCCTCTTAGCTAACTATGGCTACACCTTC. This translates into CSVAFLLANYGYTF.

This rearrangement joins TRBV6-6 to TRBJ2-1; D is perhaps TRBD1 (6 bases). Trimming left V 6 bases short and J 0 bases short, with 15 bases between. The CDR3 totals 16 residues. Looked up from germline, CDR1 is MNHNY and CDR2 is SVGAGI (reference sequence). DNA for the CDR3: TGTGCCAGCAGAGGTGGACAGTGGAGCTCCTACAATGAGCAGTTCTTC. Its protein product is CASRGGQWSSYNEQFF.

This clone has a single count. The CDR3: CASSPSLLAGGLNEQFF. In DNA, the CDR3 is TGTGCCAGCTCACCTTCTCTCCTAGCGGGAGGGCTTAATGAGCAGTTCTTC. The chain uses TRBV18 and TRBJ2-1, with TRBD2 matching 12 bases. Germline V lookup: CDR1 KGHSH, CDR2 LQKENI. Trimming cost V 3 bases and J 7 bases; bases outside gene matches: 10. The CDR3 runs to 17 residues.

The chain combines TRBV10-3 with TRBJ2-7; perhaps TRBD2 as D (6 bases). The CDR3 covers 13 residues. Trimming took off 11 bases at V and 8 bases at J, with 22 bases between the two ends. From germline, CDR1 is ENHRY and CDR2 SYGVKD. CDR3 in amino acids: CASKGGAGLKQYF. In DNA, the CDR3 is TGTGCCTCCAAGGGAGGAGCAGGTTTAAAGCAGTACTTC.

This clone was recorded a few times. The chain is built from TRBV7-8 and TRBJ2-1, with D uncertain. Germline lookup yields CDR1 SGHVS and CDR2 FQNEAQ. The germline V and J ends were trimmed by 1 base and 7 bases, with 11 bases remaining between them. This CDR3 contains 14 residues. CDR3 nucleotides: TGTGCCAGCAGCTTAGGTCGGTTGCGAAATGAGCAGTTCTTC. It is translated as CASSLGRLRNEQFF.

This rearrangement joins TRBV5-1 to TRBJ2-7; 13 nucleotides agree with TRBD2. The CDR3 consists of 16 residues. Germline V lookup: CDR1 SGHRS, CDR2 YFSETQ. The trim removed 3 bases at V and 5 bases at J, leaving 8 bases unmatched. The CDR3 spells CASSSFTSGRGDEQYF. The DNA for the CDR3 is TGCGCCAGCAGCTCGTTCACTAGCGGGAGGGGCGACGAGCAGTACTTC. The full variable domain, in which reference TRBV5-1 and TRBJ2-7 provide the parts outside the CDR3, is KAGVTQTPRYLIKTRGQQVTLSCSPISGHRSVSWYQQTPGQGLQFLFEYFSETQRNKGNFPGRFSGRQFSNSRSEMNVSTLELGDSALYLCASSSFTSGRGDEQYFGPGTRLTVT.

In DNA, the CDR3 is TGTGCCAGCAGTGAACAGGGAGGGAACTACAATGAGCAGTTCTTC. Translating gives CASSEQGGNYNEQFF. This chain connects TRBV6-4 to TRBJ2-1, with D maybe TRBD2 (7 bases). This CDR3 region has 15 residues. V lost 3 bases, J lost 3 bases, and 12 bases lay in between. The germline V gene has CDR1 MRHNA and CDR2 SNTAGT.

The sample holds a few counts of this clone. The chain uses TRBV18 and TRBJ2-7, with TRBD2 as a possible D gene (5 bases). Germline V gene sequence: CDR1 KGHSH, CDR2 LQKENI. The CDR3 is made up of 14 amino acids. Trimming shortened V by 6 bases and J by 5 bases, and 17 bases separated the two germline ends. The CDR3 loop is CASSGLTGTNEQYF. CDR3 bases: TGTGCCAGCTCCGGGCTAACGGGAACGAACGAGCAGTACTTC.

The rearrangement uses TRBV7-3 and TRBJ2-3; 7 nucleotides match TRBD2. J lost 5 bases, V lost 3 bases, and 2 bases had no gene match. There are 13 residues in the CDR3. Looked up from germline, CDR1 is SGHTA and CDR2 is FQGTGA. CDR3 region: CASSFSSGDTQYF. Here the CDR3 DNA reads TGTGCCAGCAGCTTTTCTAGCGGAGATACGCAGTATTTT.

The chain links TRBV4-1 to TRBJ2-3; perhaps TRBD2 as D (6 bases). Between the trimmed V and J ends, which lost 5 bases and 0 bases, there was a span of 12 bases. This CDR3 comprises 15 residues. Looked up from germline, CDR1 is MGHRA and CDR2 is YSYEKL. The CDR3 sequence: CASSVREVSTDTQYF. CDR3 coding DNA: TGCGCCAGCAGCGTCAGGGAGGTGAGCACAGATACGCAGTATTTT.